Sequencing of this T cell receptor beta chain was carried out in a study of shared clonotypes between healthy human individuals. TCRdb keeps only in-frame clones here, not all; method: immunoSEQ multiplex PCR. The data show approximately 700,000 clones, roughly 72% seen once. This CDR3 has 13 residues. J lost 6 bases, V lost 6 bases, and 11 bases had no gene match. Germline lookup yields CDR1 SQVTM and CDR2 ANQGSEA. The J gene is TRBJ2-7, the V gene TRBV29-1; 7 bases line up with TRBD1. This TCR derives from a young woman in good health. Specimen: memory CD4+ T cells sorted from blood. Subset denoted: CD45RA-negative fraction. CDR3 sequence: CSVDRDGGFEQYF. The CDR3, as DNA: TGCAGCGTAGACAGGGATGGGGGTTTCGAGCAGTACTTC.